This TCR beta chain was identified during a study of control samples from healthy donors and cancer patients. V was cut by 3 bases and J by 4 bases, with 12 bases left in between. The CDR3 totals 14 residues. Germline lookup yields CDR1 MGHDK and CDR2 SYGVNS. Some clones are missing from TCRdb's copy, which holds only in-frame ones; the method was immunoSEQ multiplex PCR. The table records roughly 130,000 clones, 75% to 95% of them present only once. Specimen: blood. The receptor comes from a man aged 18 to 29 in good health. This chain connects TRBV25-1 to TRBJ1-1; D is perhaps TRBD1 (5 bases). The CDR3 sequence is CASSDYGAGTEAFF. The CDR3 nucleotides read TGTGCCAGCAGTGACTACGGGGCAGGCACTGAAGCTTTCTTT.